This T cell receptor (beta chain) was captured by sequencing in a study of T-cell memory formation after mild COVID-19. Study-wide findings and caveats: Contracting clones from day 15 to 85 had balanced CD4/CD8; later expanders favoured CD4+.

This clonotype has just a few counts. What it recognizes is unknown. TCRdb analysed the 5' RACE reads with MiXCR anew, one entry per CDR3 protein. The sample contains a few hundred thousand distinct CDR3 sequences, 15% to 20% of which appear only once. The CDR3 length is 16 residues. Sequenced: PBMCs or a T cell subset sorted from them (not recorded which). The receptor's source is a man between 18 and 35 years old who had mild COVID-19 (a few samples of this study predate the infection). Cell type and time point are not known. V gene TRBV21-1 combines with J gene TRBJ1-5; the table's D call, TRBD1, was not checked against the DNA. TRBV21-1 is annotated as a pseudogene. The DNA of the CDR3 is TGTGCCACCGACCGGGAAGACAGTAATAGCAATCAGCCCCAGCATTTT. Translating it yields CATDREDSNSNQPQHF.